The 14 T cell receptor beta chains in this list originate from one sample, sequenced in a study of cytomegalovirus exposure and HLA in healthy donors. PCR was performed using 60 Vbeta and 13 Jbeta primers. TCRdb keeps only in-frame clones here, not all; method: immunoSEQ multiplex PCR. The repertoire holds over 100,000 clones, with over 60% as singletons. The sequencing input was PBMCs. The receptors were gathered from a woman between 40 and 50 years old in good health and CMV-seropositive.

The rearrangement joins TRBV5-1 to TRBJ1-3; the D gene is possibly TRBD1 (5 bases). Germline V lookup: CDR1 SGHRS, CDR2 YFSETQ. The CDR3 covers 17 residues. Trimming stripped 3 bases from V and 3 bases from J, with 19 bases between. CDR3 DNA sequence: TGCGCCAGCAGCTCGACCATCGGGGGGTCGCGTGGAAACACCATATATTTT. Its translation is CASSSTIGGSRGNTIYF.

Only a few counts were recorded for this clone. The V gene is TRBV5-6, the J gene TRBJ2-5, with 7 bases that match TRBD1. V dropped 0 bases and J dropped 6; count of bases not matched to a gene: 11. The germline CDR1 and CDR2 sequences are SGHDT and YYEEEE. This CDR3 region has 16 residues. The CDR3 coding sequence is TGTGCCAGCAGCTTGGCCAAGGGGGCCATTCTGAAGACCCAGTACTTC. Translating it yields CASSLAKGAILKTQYF. Together with reference TRBV5-6 and TRBJ2-5, the CDR3 gives the full variable domain: DAGVTQSPTHLIKTRGQQVTLRCSPKSGHDTVSWYQQALGQGPQFIFQYYEEEERQRGNFPDRFSGHQFPNYSSELNVNALLLGDSALYLCASSLAKGAILKTQYFGPGTRLLVL.

The rearrangement uses TRBV6-6 and TRBJ2-7; tentative D call: TRBD1 (6 bases). V shed 5 bases and J shed 6 bases, with 17 bases lying between them. The V gene's germline CDR1 is MNHNY and CDR2 SVGAGI (reference sequence). The CDR3 consists of 14 residues. The CDR3 loop is CASSLPPQGLEQYF. For the CDR3, the DNA is TGTGCCAGCAGTCTACCCCCGCAGGGGCTCGAGCAGTACTTC.

This clone was detected a few times. The chain uses TRBV11-3 and TRBJ1-1, with 7 bases identical to TRBD1. This CDR3 contains 13 residues. The V gene end was trimmed by 4 bases and the J gene end by 5 bases; junction bases not matched to a gene: 4. The V gene's germline CDR1 is SGHNT and CDR2 YENEEA. Here the CDR3 reads CASSSRGITEAFF. Written as DNA, the CDR3 is TGTGCCAGCAGCTCCAGGGGGATTACTGAAGCTTTCTTT.

V usage is TRBV4-2 and J usage is TRBJ1-3, with 7 positions matching TRBD1. CDR1 and CDR2 (germline): LGHNA, YNFKEQ. V was clipped by 3 bases and J by 7 bases; unmatched bases: 6. The length of the CDR3 is 14 residues. CDR3 loop: CASSQGTVLNTIYF. The CDR3 DNA sequence: TGTGCCAGCAGCCAGGGGACAGTCCTGAACACCATATATTTT.

The chain couples TRBV6-5 to TRBJ1-4; D call uncertain. V gave up 0 bases and J gave up 14 bases, with 10 bases separating them. From germline, CDR1 is MNHEY and CDR2 SVGAGI. The CDR3 contains 12 residues. The chain's CDR3 is CASSYSSGVLFF. The CDR3 DNA reads as TGTGCCAGCAGTTACTCGAGCGGGGTCCTGTTTTTT.

This rearrangement joins TRBV23-1 to TRBJ2-3, with TRBD1 as a possible D gene (6 bases). TRBV23-1 is an open reading frame, and its role is uncertain. The CDR3 consists of 16 residues. V lost 2 bases, J lost 0 bases, and 12 bases lay in between. The CDR3 DNA sequence: TGCGCCAGCAGTCAACCCGGACAGTCTAGCACAGATACGCAGTATTTT. The encoded protein is CASSQPGQSSTDTQYF.

The rearrangement uses TRBV4-2 and TRBJ2-1; 7 bases align to TRBD2. The CDR3 is 14 amino acids. The J segment lost 4 bases and the V segment lost 3 bases, leaving 3 bases of the junction unmatched. The germline V gene has CDR1 LGHNA and CDR2 YNFKEQ. This chain's CDR3 is CASSQPGGYNEQFF. CDR3 nucleotides: TGTGCCAGCAGCCAGCCCGGGGGGTACAATGAGCAGTTCTTC.

J is TRBJ2-3 and V is TRBV5-4, with D possibly matching TRBD2 (5 bases). V shed 4 bases and J shed 6 bases, with 12 bases lying between them. The germline V gene has CDR1 SGHNT and CDR2 YYREEE (reference sequence). The CDR3 covers 13 residues. The CDR3 protein is CASSPGIFDTQYF. The CDR3 coding sequence is TGTGCCAGCAGCCCCGGGATTTTTGATACGCAGTATTTT. The full variable domain, rest sourced from reference TRBV5-4 and TRBJ2-3, is ETGVTQSPTHLIKTRGQQVTLRCSSQSGHNTVSWYQQALGQGPQFIFQYYREEENGRGNFPPRFSGLQFPNYSSELNVNALELDDSALYLCASSPGIFDTQYFGPGTRLTVL.

V gene TRBV29-1 combines with J gene TRBJ1-4, with D perhaps TRBD1 (6 bases). The length of the CDR3 is 15 residues. V dropped 7 bases and J dropped 3 bases, with 18 bases sitting between them. From germline, CDR1 is SQVTM and CDR2 ANQGSEA. CDR3 sequence: CSGRKGGAANEKLFF. The DNA of the CDR3 is TGCAGCGGGCGGAAGGGGGGGGCGGCTAATGAAAAACTGTTTTTT. The full variable domain, completed using reference TRBV29-1 and TRBJ1-4, is SAVISQKPSRDICQRGTSLTIQCQVDSQVTMMFWYRQQPGQSLTLIATANQGSEATYESGFVIDKFPISRPNLTFSTLTVSNMSPEDSSIYLCSGRKGGAANEKLFFGSGTQLSVL.

The chain uses TRBV6-1 and TRBJ2-3; a weak D match, TRBD1 (6 bases). This CDR3 has 13 residues. The germline V gene encodes CDR1 MNHNS and CDR2 SASEGT. The V end was cut by 6 bases, the J end by 4 bases, with 11 bases between. CDR3 sequence: CASSGDIPDTQYF. CDR3 nucleotide sequence: TGTGCCAGCAGCGGGGACATTCCAGATACGCAGTATTTT.

Written as DNA, the CDR3 is TGTGCCAGAACCCTTGTCCTATGGACATCCCGATACGAGCAGTACTTC. Protein product: CARTLVLWTSRYEQYF. The V gene is TRBV21-1, the J gene TRBJ2-7; the D segment call TRBD1 is taken from the table without a DNA check. TRBV21-1 represents a pseudogene. The CDR3 runs to 16 residues.

This clone appeared a single time. The genes are TRBV15 and TRBJ1-5; a weak D match, TRBD1 (6 bases). The V gene lost 8 bases and the J gene lost 9 bases, with 17 bases spanning the gap. CDR3 size: 13 residues. Germline V gene data show CDR1 as LNHNV and CDR2 as YYDKDF (reference sequence). The CDR3 nucleotides read TGTGCCACCGGTAGTGGACAGCGACGGCCCCAGCATTTT. This sequence encodes CATGSGQRRPQHF.

The chain carries TRBV9 and TRBJ2-5; 12 bases are shared with TRBD1. CDR1 SGDLS and CDR2 YYNGEE come from the germline V gene. The CDR3 covers 16 residues. Trimming at V came to 1 base and at J to 5 bases, leaving 6 bases not matched to a gene. DNA for the CDR3: TGTGCCAGCAGCGTAACCGGGACAGGGGGCGGGGAGACCCAGTACTTC. It is translated as CASSVTGTGGGETQYF. The full variable domain, in which reference TRBV9 and TRBJ2-5 provide the parts outside the CDR3, is DSGVTQTPKHLITATGQRVTLRCSPRSGDLSVYWYQQSLDQGLQFLIQYYNGEERAKGNILERFSAQQFPDLHSELNLSSLELGDSALYFCASSVTGTGGGETQYFGPGTRLLVL.